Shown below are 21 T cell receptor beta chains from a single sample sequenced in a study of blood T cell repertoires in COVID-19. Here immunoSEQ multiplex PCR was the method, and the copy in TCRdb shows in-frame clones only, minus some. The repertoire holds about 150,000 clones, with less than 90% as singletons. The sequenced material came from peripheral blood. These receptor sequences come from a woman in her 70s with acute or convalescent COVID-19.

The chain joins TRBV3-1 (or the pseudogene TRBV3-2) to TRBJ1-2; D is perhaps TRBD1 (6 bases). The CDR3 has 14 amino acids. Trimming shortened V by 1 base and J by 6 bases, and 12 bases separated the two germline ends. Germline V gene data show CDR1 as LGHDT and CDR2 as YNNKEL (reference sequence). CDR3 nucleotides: TGTGCCAGCAGCCAAGGCACCACAGGGAATGGCTACACCTTC. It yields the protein CASSQGTTGNGYTF.

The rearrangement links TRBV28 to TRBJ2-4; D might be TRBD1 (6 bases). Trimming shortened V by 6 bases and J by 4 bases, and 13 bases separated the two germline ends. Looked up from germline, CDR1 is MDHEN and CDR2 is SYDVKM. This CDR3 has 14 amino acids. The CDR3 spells CASSQDRLKNIQYF. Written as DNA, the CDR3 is TGTGCCAGCAGCCAGGACAGACTGAAAAACATTCAGTACTTC.

CDR3 in amino acids: CASSLGTGGIEKLFF. In DNA, the CDR3 is TGCGCCAGCAGCTTAGGGACAGGCGGTATCGAAAAACTGTTTTTT. The chain links TRBV5-1 to TRBJ1-4, with 8 bases aligning to TRBD1. The J segment lost 8 bases and the V segment lost 2 bases, leaving 8 bases of the junction unmatched. The germline CDR1 and CDR2 sequences are SGHRS and YFSETQ. This CDR3 contains 15 residues.

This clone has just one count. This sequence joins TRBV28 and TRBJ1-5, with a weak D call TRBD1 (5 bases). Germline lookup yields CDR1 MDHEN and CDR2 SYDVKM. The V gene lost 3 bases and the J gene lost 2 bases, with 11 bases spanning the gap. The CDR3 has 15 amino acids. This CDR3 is CASSFSRVGNQPQHF. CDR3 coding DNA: TGTGCCAGCAGTTTTTCCAGGGTCGGCAATCAGCCCCAGCATTTT.

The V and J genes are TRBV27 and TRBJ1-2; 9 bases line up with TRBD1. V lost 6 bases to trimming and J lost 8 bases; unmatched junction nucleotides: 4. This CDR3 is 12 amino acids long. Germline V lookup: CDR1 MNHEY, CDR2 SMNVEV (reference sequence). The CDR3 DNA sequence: TGTGCCAGCAGCGGACAGGGGTGGGGCTACACCTTC. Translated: CASSGQGWGYTF.

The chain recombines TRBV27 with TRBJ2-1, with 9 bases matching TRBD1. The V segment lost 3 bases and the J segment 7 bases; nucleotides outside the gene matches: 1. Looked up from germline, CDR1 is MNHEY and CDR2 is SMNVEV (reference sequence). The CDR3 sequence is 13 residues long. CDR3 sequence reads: CASSFGQGNEQFF. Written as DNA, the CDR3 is TGTGCCAGCAGTTTTGGACAGGGGAATGAGCAGTTCTTC.

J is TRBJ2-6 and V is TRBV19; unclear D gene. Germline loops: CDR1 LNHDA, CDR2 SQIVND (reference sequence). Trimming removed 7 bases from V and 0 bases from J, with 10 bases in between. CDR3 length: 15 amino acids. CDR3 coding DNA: TGTGCCAGTACCGTCGTGAGCTCTGGGGCCAACGTCCTGACTTTC. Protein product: CASTVVSSGANVLTF. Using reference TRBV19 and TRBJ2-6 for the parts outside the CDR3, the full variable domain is DGGITQSPKYLFRKEGQNVTLSCEQNLNHDAMYWYRQDPGQGLRLIYYSQIVNDFQKGDIAEGYSVSREKKESFPLTVTSAQKNPTAFYLCASTVVSSGANVLTFGAGSRLTVL.

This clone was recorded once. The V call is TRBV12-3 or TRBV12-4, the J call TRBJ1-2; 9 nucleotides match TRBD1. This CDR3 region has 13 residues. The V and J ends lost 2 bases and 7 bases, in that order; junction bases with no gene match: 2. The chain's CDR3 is CASSLRTGAGYTF. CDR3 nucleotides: TGTGCCAGCAGTTTAAGGACAGGGGCTGGCTACACCTTC.

The CDR3 DNA sequence: TGTGCCAGCAGTGAATCACACAGGGAGAATTCACCCCTCCACTTT. Its translation: CASSESHRENSPLHF. The rearrangement links TRBV2 to TRBJ1-6; perhaps TRBD1 as D (6 bases). V shed 2 bases and J shed 7 bases, with 12 bases lying between them. Germline V gene lookup returns CDR1 SNHLY and CDR2 FYNNEI. The CDR3 length is 15 residues.

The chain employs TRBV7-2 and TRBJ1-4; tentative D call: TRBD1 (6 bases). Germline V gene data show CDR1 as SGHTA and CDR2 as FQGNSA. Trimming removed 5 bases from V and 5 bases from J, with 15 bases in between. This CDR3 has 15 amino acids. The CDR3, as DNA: TGTGCCAGCAGCGCTTACAGGGCCCCGAATGAAAAACTGTTTTTT. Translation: CASSAYRAPNEKLFF.

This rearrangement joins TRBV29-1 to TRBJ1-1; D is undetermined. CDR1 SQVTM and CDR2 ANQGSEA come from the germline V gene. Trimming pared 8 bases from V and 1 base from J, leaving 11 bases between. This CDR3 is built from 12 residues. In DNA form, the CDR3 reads TGCAGCACTCGCGAGGGGAACACTGAAGCTTTCTTT. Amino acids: CSTREGNTEAFF.

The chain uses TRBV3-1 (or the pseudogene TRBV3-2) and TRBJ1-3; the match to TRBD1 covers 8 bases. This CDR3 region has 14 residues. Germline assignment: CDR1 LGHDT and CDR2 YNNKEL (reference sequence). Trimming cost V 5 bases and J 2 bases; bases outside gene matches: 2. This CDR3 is CASSRTGTGNTIYF. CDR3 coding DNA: TGTGCCAGCAGCAGGACAGGGACTGGAAACACCATATATTTT.

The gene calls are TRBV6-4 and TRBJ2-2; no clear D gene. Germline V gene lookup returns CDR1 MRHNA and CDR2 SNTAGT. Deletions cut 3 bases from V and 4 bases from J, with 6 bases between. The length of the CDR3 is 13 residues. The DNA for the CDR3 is TGTGCCAGCAGTGAACAACGCACCGGGGAGCTGTTTTTT. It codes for CASSEQRTGELFF.

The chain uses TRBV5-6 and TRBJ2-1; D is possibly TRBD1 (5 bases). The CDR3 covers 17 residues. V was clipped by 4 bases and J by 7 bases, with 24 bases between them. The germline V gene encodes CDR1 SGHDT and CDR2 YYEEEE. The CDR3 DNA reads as TGTGCCAGCAGCCCCACCAAGACAGAACCCTTGAGTAATGAGCAGTTCTTC. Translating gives CASSPTKTEPLSNEQFF.

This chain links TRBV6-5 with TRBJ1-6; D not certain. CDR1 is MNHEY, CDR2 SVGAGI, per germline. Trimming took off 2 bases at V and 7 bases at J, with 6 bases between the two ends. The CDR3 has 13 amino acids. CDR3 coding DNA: TGTGCCAGCAGTTACATTGGCAATTCACCCCTCCACTTT. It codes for CASSYIGNSPLHF.

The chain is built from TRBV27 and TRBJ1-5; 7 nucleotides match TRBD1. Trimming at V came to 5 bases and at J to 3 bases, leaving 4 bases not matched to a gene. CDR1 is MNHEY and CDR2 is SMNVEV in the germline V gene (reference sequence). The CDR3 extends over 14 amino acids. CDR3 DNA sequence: TGTGCCAGCAGTATAACAGGGGACAATCAGCCCCAGCATTTT. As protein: CASSITGDNQPQHF.

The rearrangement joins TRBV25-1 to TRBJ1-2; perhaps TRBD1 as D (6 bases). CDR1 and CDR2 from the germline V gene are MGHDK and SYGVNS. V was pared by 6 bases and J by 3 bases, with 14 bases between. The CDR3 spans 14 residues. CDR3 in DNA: TGTGCCAGCAGGGGCGCAGGGGCGGACTATGGCTACACCTTC. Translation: CASRGAGADYGYTF.

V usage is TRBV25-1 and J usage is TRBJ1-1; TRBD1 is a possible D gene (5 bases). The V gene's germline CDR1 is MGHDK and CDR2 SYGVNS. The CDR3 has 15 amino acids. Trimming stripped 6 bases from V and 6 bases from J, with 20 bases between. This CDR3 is CASRISRGGVAEAFF. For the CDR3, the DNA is TGTGCCAGCAGGATTTCACGGGGGGGAGTCGCTGAAGCTTTCTTT.

CDR3 sequence: CASSYSRTGGGYTF. In DNA, the CDR3 is TGTGCCAGCAGTTACTCGCGGACAGGGGGGGGCTACACCTTC. V is TRBV6-5 and J is TRBJ1-2, with TRBD1 matching 10 bases. The germline CDR1 and CDR2 sequences are MNHEY and SVGAGI. The CDR3 has 14 amino acids. The trim removed 0 bases at V and 8 bases at J, leaving 3 bases unmatched.

DNA of the CDR3: TGTGCCAGTAGTATTCTCAACCGACAGGTACATGGCTACACCTTC. Translation gives CASSILNRQVHGYTF. The chain has TRBV19 and TRBJ1-2, with a weak D call TRBD1 (6 bases). This CDR3 is 15 amino acids long. With 3 bases removed from V and 6 bases from J, the gap between germline ends came to 17 bases. CDR1 is LNHDA and CDR2 is SQIVND in the germline V gene (reference sequence).

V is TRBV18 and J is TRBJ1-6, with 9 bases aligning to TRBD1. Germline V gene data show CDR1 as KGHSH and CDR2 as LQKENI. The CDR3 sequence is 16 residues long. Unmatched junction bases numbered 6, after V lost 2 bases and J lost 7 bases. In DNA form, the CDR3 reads TGTGCCAGCTCACCAGCGGGACAGGGCTCCAATTCACCCCTCCACTTT. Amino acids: CASSPAGQGSNSPLHF.